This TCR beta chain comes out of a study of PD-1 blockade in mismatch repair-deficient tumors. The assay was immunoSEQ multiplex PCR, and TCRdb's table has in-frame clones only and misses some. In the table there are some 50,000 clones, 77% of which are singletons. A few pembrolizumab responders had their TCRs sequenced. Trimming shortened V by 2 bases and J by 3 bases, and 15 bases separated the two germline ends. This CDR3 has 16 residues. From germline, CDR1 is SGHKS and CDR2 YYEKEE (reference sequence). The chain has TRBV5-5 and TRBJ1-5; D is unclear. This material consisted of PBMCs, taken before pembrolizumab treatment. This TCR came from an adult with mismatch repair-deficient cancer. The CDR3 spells CASSLYGSTINQPQHF. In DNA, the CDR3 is TGTGCCAGCAGCTTATATGGATCCACCATCAATCAGCCCCAGCATTTT.